The 19 T cell receptor beta chains given below trace back to one sample, sequenced in a study of T cells in Graves' hyperthyroidism and ophthalmopathy. The TCR beta CDR3 regions underwent amplification using RNA transcripts as the source. First-round RT-PCR with HTBI primers amplified the TCR CDR3 region. One entry per CDR3 protein results from TCRdb running MiXCR on the multiplex PCR reads. The table includes hundreds of thousands of distinct CDR3 sequences, 35% detected once. Material for sequencing was blood. The receptors come from a woman in her thirties or forties with Graves' hyperthyroidism.

The chain couples TRBV30 to TRBJ1-4; D is undetermined. Germline assignment: CDR1 GTSNPN and CDR2 SVGIG (reference sequence). V lost 1 base and J 8 bases, leaving 11 bases between the germline ends. The CDR3 consists of 13 residues. The CDR3 is CAWSGQLIEKLFF. The DNA for the CDR3 is TGTGCCTGGAGTGGGCAGCTGATAGAAAAACTGTTTTTT.

This chain connects TRBV7-9 to TRBJ1-1; D uncertain. The CDR3 is 14 residues long. From germline, CDR1 is SEHNR and CDR2 FQNEAQ (reference sequence). Trimming took off 8 bases at V and 1 base at J, with 14 bases between the two ends. CDR3 bases: TGTGCCAGCGGCAAGGCAGCGGGGAACACTGAAGCTTTCTTT. Protein sequence: CASGKAAGNTEAFF. Using reference TRBV7-9 and TRBJ1-1 for the parts outside the CDR3, the full variable domain is DTGVSQNPRHKITKRGQNVTFRCDPISEHNRLYWYRQTLGQGPEFLTYFQNEAQLEKSRLLSDRFSAERPKGSFSTLEIQRTEQGDSAMYLCASGKAAGNTEAFFGQGTRLTVV.

This clonotype turned up a few times. This chain uses TRBV10-3 with TRBJ1-4, with 7 bases lining up with TRBD1. Germline trimming cut 3 bases from V and 6 bases from J; bases unmatched to any gene: 4. Germline CDR1 and CDR2: ENHRY and SYGVKD. The CDR3 has 14 amino acids. The CDR3 DNA reads as TGTGCCATCAGTGACCCAGACAGGGATGAAAAACTGTTTTTT. Its protein product is CAISDPDRDEKLFF.

This clonotype occurred a few times. This chain uses TRBV19 with TRBJ1-2; D gene uncertain. The length of the CDR3 is 14 residues. V was clipped by 3 bases and J by 2 bases, with 10 bases between them. Germline assignment: CDR1 LNHDA and CDR2 SQIVND (reference sequence). The CDR3 DNA is TGTGCCAGTAGTATCTCAGGCCACAACTATGGCTACACCTTC. Its protein is CASSISGHNYGYTF.

The chain links TRBV25-1 to TRBJ1-2, with 9 positions matching TRBD1. In germline, CDR1 is MGHDK, CDR2 SYGVNS. After removal of 2 bases from V and 2 bases from J, the junction contained 12 bases not matched to a gene. The CDR3 has 18 amino acids. The chain's CDR3 is CASSEGPPGQGMNYGYTF. CDR3 DNA: TGTGCCAGCAGTGAAGGGCCGCCGGGACAGGGTATGAACTATGGCTACACCTTC.

This clonotype was observed many times. The junction shows a germline mismatch at one end, possibly a read error. The chain links TRBV7-7 to TRBJ2-5, with a possible D match to TRBD1 (5 bases). Germline loops: CDR1 SSHAT, CDR2 FNYEAQ (reference sequence). There are 15 residues in the CDR3. The CDR3, as DNA: TGTGCTAGCAGCTGCAACATAGAGACAGAAGAGACCCAGTACTTC. Its protein product is CASSCNIETEETQYF.

Comments on this clonotype: One junction end does not reproduce the germline sequence, and a read error may be involved. V is TRBV7-9 and J is TRBJ2-7, with TRBD2 identical over 11 bases. The CDR3 has 15 amino acids. Germline-derived CDR1 and CDR2 are SEHNR and FQNEAQ (reference sequence). CDR3 amino acids: CASSVALAGGDEQYF. DNA for the CDR3: TGTGCCAGCAGCGTAGCCCTAGCGGGAGGAGACGAGCAGTACTTC.

This sequence joins TRBV27 and TRBJ1-2, with 9 bases aligning to TRBD1. After removal of 5 bases from V and 4 bases from J, the junction contained 8 bases not matched to a gene. Looked up from germline, CDR1 is MNHEY and CDR2 is SMNVEV (reference sequence). The CDR3 contains 15 residues. The CDR3 protein is CASSLRGTGFYGYTF. CDR3 in DNA: TGTGCCAGCAGTCTAAGAGGGACAGGGTTCTATGGCTACACCTTC.

The sample holds many counts of this clonotype. The rearrangement uses TRBV10-3 and TRBJ1-4; a weak D match, TRBD1 (5 bases). Germline CDR1 reads ENHRY; CDR2 reads SYGVKD. Deletions cut 2 bases from V and 7 bases from J, with 8 bases between. CDR3 length: 13 amino acids. CDR3 bases: TGTGCCATCAGTGAGGGGACTGGTGAAAAACTGTTTTTT. As protein: CAISEGTGEKLFF.

This clonotype was recorded only once. This may be a read error, as it is one base from a much larger clone. This rearrangement joins TRBV7-9 to TRBJ1-2, with D unresolved. This CDR3 is built from 14 residues. Germline CDR1 reads SEHNR; CDR2 reads FQNEAQ (reference sequence). DNA of the CDR3: TGCGCCAGCAGCCAAGATTGGCCGAACCATGGCTACACCTTC. It yields the protein CASSQDWPNHGYTF.

This clonotype appeared a few times. The chain employs TRBV12-3 or TRBV12-4 and TRBJ2-5; D perhaps matches TRBD2 (6 bases). V lost 7 bases and J 6 bases, leaving 18 bases between the germline ends. The length of the CDR3 is 14 residues. The CDR3 protein is CASTIAVRVQTQYF. The CDR3 DNA sequence: TGTGCCAGCACTATAGCGGTCCGGGTACAGACCCAGTACTTC.

There are a few counts of this clonotype. This chain links TRBV4-3 with TRBJ2-7, with TRBD1 matching 10 bases. CDR1 LGHNA and CDR2 YSLEER come from the germline V gene. Trimming took 4 bases from V and 6 from J; bases not matched to a gene: 9. This CDR3 has 15 amino acids. The CDR3 coding sequence is TGCGCCAGCAGCCGCGATAGGACAGGGGGGACCGAGCAGTACTTC. This sequence encodes CASSRDRTGGTEQYF.

V usage is TRBV20-1 and J usage is TRBJ1-5, with 7 bases lining up with TRBD1. Losses at the gene ends were 2 bases for V and 5 bases for J; bases not matched to a gene: 12. Germline assignment: CDR1 DFQATT and CDR2 SNEGSKA (reference sequence). This CDR3 is built from 16 residues. In DNA, the CDR3 is TGCAGTGCTAGATCTATAGACAGGGAAGGATATCAGCCCCAGCATTTT. Translation: CSARSIDREGYQPQHF.

The V gene is TRBV12-3 or TRBV12-4, the J gene TRBJ1-2, with 7 bases matching TRBD1. The CDR3 extends over 19 amino acids. V lost 8 bases, J lost 2 bases, and 23 bases stayed unmatched. The CDR3 spells CASSTSIGTDSRSNYGYTF. The CDR3 region has the DNA TGTGCCAGCTCAACAAGCATAGGGACAGACTCGCGCAGCAACTATGGCTACACCTTC.

The sample holds a few counts of this clonotype. The V and J genes are TRBV10-3 and TRBJ1-1, with D maybe TRBD1 (6 bases). V shed 10 bases and J shed 5 bases, with 17 bases lying between them. There are 13 residues in the CDR3. The V gene's germline CDR1 is ENHRY and CDR2 SYGVKD. The CDR3, as DNA: TGTGCCAGCTCAACAGGGCAGGAGACTGAAGCTTTCTTT. It yields the protein CASSTGQETEAFF.

The chain carries TRBV28 and TRBJ2-7; D is unresolved. V lost 1 base, J lost 2 bases, and 6 bases lay in between. This CDR3 is 13 amino acids long. Germline V CDR1 and CDR2: MDHEN, SYDVKM. CDR3 protein: CASSLSNAYEQYF. The CDR3 DNA follows: TGTGCCAGCAGTTTATCGAATGCCTACGAGCAGTACTTC.

This chain links TRBV7-2 with TRBJ2-7; D remains ambiguous. V dropped 5 bases and J dropped 5 bases, with 10 bases sitting between them. The CDR3 loop spans 12 amino acids. Germline-derived CDR1 and CDR2 are SGHTA and FQGNSA. The CDR3, as DNA: TGTGCCAGCAGCCCCGATCAGGACGAGCAGTACTTC. Its protein is CASSPDQDEQYF.

This clonotype occurred a few times. This chain joins TRBV5-1 and TRBJ2-2, with TRBD1 identical over 7 bases. V was pared by 7 bases and J by 2 bases, with 2 bases of the junction left unmatched. The germline V gene has CDR1 SGHRS and CDR2 YFSETQ. CDR3 length: 13 residues. CDR3 sequence reads: CASQGENTGELFF. The CDR3 DNA sequence: TGCGCCAGCCAGGGGGAAAACACCGGGGAGCTGTTTTTT. Together with reference TRBV5-1 and TRBJ2-2, the CDR3 gives the full variable domain: KAGVTQTPRYLIKTRGQQVTLSCSPISGHRSVSWYQQTPGQGLQFLFEYFSETQRNKGNFPGRFSGRQFSNSRSEMNVSTLELGDSALYLCASQGENTGELFFGEGSRLTVL.

This clonotype was counted ten times or more. The gene calls are TRBV7-2 and TRBJ2-5; D is possibly TRBD2 (7 bases). From germline, CDR1 is SGHTA and CDR2 FQGNSA. V dropped 5 bases and J dropped 3 bases, with 16 bases sitting between them. The CDR3 covers 15 residues. The CDR3 here is CASSGREGVEETQYF. The CDR3 nucleotides are TGTGCCAGCAGCGGCAGGGAGGGGGTCGAAGAGACCCAGTACTTC.